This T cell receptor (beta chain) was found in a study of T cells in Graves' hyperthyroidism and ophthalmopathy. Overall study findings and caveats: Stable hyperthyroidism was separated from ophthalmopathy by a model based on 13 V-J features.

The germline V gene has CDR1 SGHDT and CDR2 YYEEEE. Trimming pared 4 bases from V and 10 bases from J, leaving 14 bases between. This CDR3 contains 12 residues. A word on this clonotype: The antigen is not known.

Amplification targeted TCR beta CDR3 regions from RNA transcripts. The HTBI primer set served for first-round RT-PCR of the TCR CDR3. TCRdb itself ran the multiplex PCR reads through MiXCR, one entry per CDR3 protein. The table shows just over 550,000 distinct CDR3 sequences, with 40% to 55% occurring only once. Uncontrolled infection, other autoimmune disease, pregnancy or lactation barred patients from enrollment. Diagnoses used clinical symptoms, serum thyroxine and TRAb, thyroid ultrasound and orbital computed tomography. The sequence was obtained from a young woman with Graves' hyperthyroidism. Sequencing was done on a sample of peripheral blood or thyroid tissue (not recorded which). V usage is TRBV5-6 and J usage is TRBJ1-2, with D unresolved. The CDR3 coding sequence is TGTGCCAGCAGCAAGGACGGCTCTTCCTACACCTTC. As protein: CASSKDGSSYTF.